This T cell receptor (beta chain) is drawn from a study of T cells after yellow fever vaccination. As for the study in general: SMART-Seq v4 Ultra Low Input prepared libraries from low-cell fractions.

Note on this clonotype: Its antigen remains unknown.

Study findings and constraints: Among all clonotypes, a small share was observed in both CD4 and CD8 compartments. Booster sampling recovered most clones from primary vaccination (96% CD4, around 88% CD8).

Template switching by 5'RACE produced TCR cDNA, adding a universal primer site and UMIs. In TCRdb, the 5' RACE reads were re-called with MiXCR into one record per CDR3 protein. Of 450,000 to 650,000 distinct CDR3 sequences detected, 21% appear once; the ten largest clones hold about 15%. The CDR3 runs 14 residues. Germline CDR1 and CDR2: MDHEN and SYDVKM. V was pared by 2 bases and J by 1 base, with 8 bases between. This chain uses TRBV28 with TRBJ1-1; the D is unclear. The TCR originated in a man aged 18-30 years who received the YFV17D yellow fever vaccine. The sample in question was PBMCs, obtained 21 days after the first yellow fever vaccination. CDR3 sequence reads: CASSLSHPNTEAFF. In DNA form, the CDR3 reads TGTGCCAGCAGTTTAAGTCACCCGAACACTGAAGCTTTCTTT.